Here is one TCR beta chain with its context. The antigen this receptor binds is unknown. The input lacks base qualities; no much larger clone sits a single base away. For sequencing of the TCRbeta CDR3 region, genomic DNA was extracted from the sorted cells. TCRbeta CDR3 regions were sequenced using the immunoSEQ Assay. In TCRdb, the immuneACCESS table is reduced to in-frame sequences with V and J assigned. These tables do not hold every clone; where another copy was compared, an unresolved V gene accounts for under half, and the others remain unexplained. The sample table lists 66,000 or so clones, roughly 80% of them with a count of one. 1.6% of the sample is taken by the ten largest. The CDR3 has 13 amino acids, counting the end cysteine and phenylalanine. CDR3 DNA only is kept here, 39 bases in frame from base 1. V loses 7 bases, J loses 3 bases, and the germline ends lie 10 bases apart. Sequences LNHDA (CDR1) and SQIVND (CDR2) are obtained from the germline V gene (reference sequence).

These data are taken from a study of OX40 agonist ivuxolimab in advanced cancers. For context, the study as a whole: Ivuxolimab was an agonistic, fully human IgG2 monoclonal antibody directed against OX40 (CD134), a costimulatory receptor. Partial responses were achieved by three dose-escalation patients, of whom one had hepatocellular carcinoma and two had cutaneous melanoma. The point of sequencing TCRbeta in the periphery was to test whether ivuxolimab changed TCR sequence diversity and drove clonal T-cell expansion. Among the roughly 50 dose-escalation patients, approximately 20 had hepatocellular carcinoma, roughly 15 melanoma, 9 renal cell carcinoma and 9 head and neck cancer. Intravenous ivuxolimab was administered to patients every 2 weeks at six dose levels: 0.01, 0.1, 0.3, 1.5, 3 and 10 mg/kg. Patients were allowed to have had prior anti-PD-1, anti-PD-L1 or anti-CTLA-4 therapy, and approximately 43% of the dose-escalation patients had previously received checkpoint inhibitors. A male proportion of almost 85% and a mean age of approximately 55 years, ranging from roughly 23 to 79, were recorded for the dose-escalation cohort. The paper describes the monotherapy dose-escalation part (N of about 50 patients) of the phase I trial of ivuxolimab. Points the paper makes about the study in general: The antigen specificity of the clonally expanded peripheral T cells was not determined. At doses from 0.1 to 3.0 mg/kg, clonal expansion was seen in both CD4+ and CD8+ blood T cells between baseline and week 6. In the 0.1-3.0 mg/kg groups, partial responders had among the lowest normalized peripheral clonal expansion, particularly in CD8+ T cells. After ivuxolimab, CD8+ T cells had more expanded clones than CD4+ T cells on average. Low levels of normalized T-cell clonal expansion were also seen in some patients who did not respond.

The trial excluded patients who had a history of autoimmune disease or who were on systemic immunosuppression. Peripheral blood for TCR sequencing was drawn from every dose cohort at baseline, at cycle 4 day 1 and at cycle 7 day 1. The samples were drawn from a first-in-human, open-label, multicenter phase I dose-escalation trial of ivuxolimab. Adults with locally advanced or metastatic melanoma, renal cell, hepatocellular, or head and neck squamous cell carcinoma were enrolled in the trial. Before TCR sequencing, CD4+ T cells and CD8+ T cells from peripheral blood were sorted into separate populations.

This sequence originates from an adult with an advanced solid tumor such as melanoma, head and neck, liver or kidney cancer. Material: CD4+ or CD8+ T cells sorted from blood, obtained in a trial of the OX40 agonist ivuxolimab. The chain employs TRBV19 and TRBJ1-5; the D gene is perhaps TRBD1, from 5 matching bases. The CDR3 protein: CASKDSYNQPQHF. The nucleotides read TGTGCCAGTAAAGACAGCTACAATCAGCCCCAGCATTTT.